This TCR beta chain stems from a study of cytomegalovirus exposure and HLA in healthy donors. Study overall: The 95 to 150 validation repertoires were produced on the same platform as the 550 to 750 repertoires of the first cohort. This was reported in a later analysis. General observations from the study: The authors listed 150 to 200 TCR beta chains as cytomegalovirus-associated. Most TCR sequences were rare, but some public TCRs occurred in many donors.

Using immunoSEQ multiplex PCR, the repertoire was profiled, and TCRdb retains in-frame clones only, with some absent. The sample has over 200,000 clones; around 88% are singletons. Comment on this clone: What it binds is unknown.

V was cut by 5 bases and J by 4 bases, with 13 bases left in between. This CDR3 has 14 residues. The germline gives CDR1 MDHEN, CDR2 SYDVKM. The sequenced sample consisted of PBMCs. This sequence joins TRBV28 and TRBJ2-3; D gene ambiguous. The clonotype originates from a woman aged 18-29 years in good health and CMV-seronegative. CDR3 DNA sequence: TGTGCCAGCAGTCCGTTCGAGTTGCCAGATACGCAGTATTTT. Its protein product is CASSPFELPDTQYF.